This T cell receptor beta chain was identified in a study of identical twins. The sample holds many counts of this clonotype. Its antigen is undetermined. Trimming removed 5 bases from V and 0 bases from J; junction bases left unmatched: 8. CDR1 and CDR2 (germline): SGHRS, YFSETQ. The CDR3 loop spans 17 amino acids. A template switching step contributed a universal primer site, while unique molecular identifiers were present in the cDNA. A single record per CDR3 protein comes from TCRdb applying MiXCR to the 5' RACE reads. The sample lists under 1 million distinct CDR3 sequences; approximately 13% were seen once. The study, taken as a whole, reports: Zero-insertion results could be subject to partial confounding by invariant MAIT and iNKT cells. Twins' surplus sharing was weaker for beta out-of-frame sequences.

These same data were also listed under a study on yellow fever vaccine responses in identical twins.

This receptor was taken from a woman between 18 and 30 years old in good health. The material sequenced was PBMCs. This rearrangement joins TRBV5-1 to TRBJ2-7, with TRBD2 identical over 13 bases. The CDR3 DNA sequence: TGCGCCAGCAGTCCGCCGGGACTAGCGGGGAGCTCCTACGAGCAGTACTTC. This encodes CASSPPGLAGSSYEQYF.